This T cell receptor (beta chain) was recovered during a study of blood T cell repertoires in COVID-19. Across the study: Both acute and convalescent COVID-19 samples were obtained from the United States, Italy and Spain.

In the original analysis: Amplified reference gene primers provided the basis for estimating nucleated cell counts. The repertoire was sequenced with immunoSEQ multiplex PCR; TCRdb's copy has only in-frame clones and lacks some. D and trimming were read from the DNA, whereas the V and J calls and clone size are those reported in that table. The sample has fewer than 350,000 clones, 85% to 90% seen once. Those enrolled, adults aged roughly 18 to 95 years, came from 24 US areas. Grouping used clinical history reported by participants in a survey and questionnaire. This clone was found once. Germline loops: CDR1 SNHLY, CDR2 FYNNEI. The CDR3 is made up of 16 amino acids. V was pared by 3 bases and J by 0 bases, with 14 bases between.

The TCR sequence derives from a woman between 18 and 29 years old with acute COVID-19. Sequencing was done on a sample of PBMCs or T cells enriched from blood (not recorded which). The J gene is TRBJ2-5, the V gene TRBV2, with D perhaps matching TRBD2 (5 bases). In DNA, the CDR3 is TGTGCCAGCAGTGACCCCTTACGGGGAAACCAAGAGACCCAGTACTTC. It yields the protein CASSDPLRGNQETQYF.